These T cell receptor beta chains were read from a single sample in a study of early T cells in non-severe SARS-CoV-2 infection. TCRdb processed the 5' RACE reads anew with MiXCR; each CDR3 protein has one entry. The sample consists of more than 85,000 distinct CDR3 sequences, over 9.5% of them appearing once. The sample in question was whole blood, obtained at baseline. The source of these receptors is an adult who was a healthcare worker with PCR-confirmed SARS-CoV-2 infection or an uninfected control (not recorded which). Both conserved end residues are trimmed from each CDR3.

cdr3_length	j_call	v_call	cdr3_aa
11	TRBJ2-1	TRBV6-1	ASREGRHNEQF
13	TRBJ1-2	TRBV30	AWRLGNLANYGYT
13	TRBJ1-6	TRBV7-6	ASSRTGVGNSPLH
10	TRBJ1-1	TRBV10-3	AISEGTGEAF
11	TRBJ1-2	TRBV19	ASSRDSDYGYT
11	TRBJ1-2	TRBV29-1	SVEDGLSYGYT
15	TRBJ2-1	TRBV19	ASSGGGVLRAYNEQF
16	TRBJ2-1	TRBV3-1	ASSPYPASESSYNEQF
13	TRBJ2-5	TRBV4-2	ASSQVGGSGETQY
13	TRBJ2-2	TRBV7-8	ASSLVGPGTGELF
12	TRBJ2-3	TRBV3-1	ASSQTGTTVTQY
12	TRBJ2-3	TRBV3-1	ASSSWDSTDTQY
11	TRBJ1-1	TRBV6-5	ASSYSPHTEAF
12	TRBJ2-2	TRBV7-2	ASSRGQNTGELF
14	TRBJ2-2	TRBV11-1	ASSSTLAGKTGELF
11	TRBJ1-1	TRBV7-2	ASSSQGITEAF
12	TRBJ2-3	TRBV12-3/TRBV12-4	ASSFRADWATQY
12	TRBJ1-1	TRBV28	ASSSGTMNTEVF
16	TRBJ2-3	TRBV7-3	ASSSLTMVAGEEDTQY
14	TRBJ2-1	TRBV7-9	ASSLFRGMAYNEQF
12	TRBJ1-2	TRBV11-1	ASSFGGANYGYT
12	TRBJ2-5	TRBV7-2	ASSPRRGGETQY
14	TRBJ1-1	TRBV20-1	SARVGDRSVATEAF
11	TRBJ2-7	TRBV12-3/TRBV12-4	ASSPPGHGWLY
14	TRBJ2-2	TRBV15	ATSRLFTSYTGELF
13	TRBJ2-3	TRBV28	ASSLLSLHTDTQY
15	TRBJ2-5	TRBV7-9	ASSPVLAGAIQETQY
13	TRBJ1-3	TRBV5-4	ASSLHGPSGNTIY
13	TRBJ1-2	TRBV4-1	ASSHPPAGAYGYT
13	TRBJ2-2	TRBV10-2	ASSEGGGPPGELF
11	TRBJ2-3	TRBV27	ASSLRVTDTQY
12	TRBJ1-6	TRBV18	ASSAFSGDLPLH
13	TRBJ1-6	TRBV7-6	ASSTVSSYNSPLH
12	TRBJ2-7	TRBV27	ASSYSGATYEQY
13	TRBJ2-3	TRBV28	ASSLRLRYTDTQY
11	TRBJ2-7	TRBV6-1	ASSEGLNYEQY
15	TRBJ2-7	TRBV28	ASSYGLAGGSPYEQY
12	TRBJ2-7	TRBV7-9	ASSSIDSSYEQY
11	TRBJ1-2	TRBV11-2	ASSLSTGNGYT
14	TRBJ2-5	TRBV6-5	ASKKVTGTYQETQY